The clone carrying this T cell receptor (beta chain) appeared many times. Its antigen remains unidentified. The data stem from a study of neurological immune-mediated disorders. Germline V gene data show CDR1 as SGHTA and CDR2 as FQGTGA. Trimming took 0 bases from V and 6 from J, leaving 8 bases between them. CDR3 length: 14 amino acids. Study outcomes and limitations: HTLV-1-associated myelopathy showed the most TCR clonal expansion; multiple sclerosis the least, below healthy controls.

It was by 5'RACE with 10-nucleotide random UMIs that the cDNA was made. A single record per CDR3 protein comes from TCRdb applying MiXCR to the 5' RACE reads. The sample shows 87,000 or so distinct CDR3 sequences, 3.5% of them seen only once. The receptor comes from a woman under 30 with multiple sclerosis. The chain uses TRBV7-3 and TRBJ2-2, with D perhaps matching TRBD2 (6 bases). The sample consisted of PBMCs. CDR3 residues: CASSLTSGAGELFF. CDR3 in DNA: TGTGCCAGCAGCTTAACGTCGGGAGCCGGGGAGCTGTTTTTT.